The clone carrying this T cell receptor (beta chain) was picked up a small number of times. J gave up 4 bases and V 5 bases, and 17 bases lay outside the gene matches. Per germline, CDR1 SQVTM and CDR2 ANQGSEA. The CDR3 length is 17 residues. The data stem from a study of beta chain features in type 1 diabetes. Purity exceeded 95% in all sorted populations. Expressed TCRB transcripts were sequenced because the isolated RNA had all been reverse transcribed beforehand. TCRdb's table, derived via immunoSEQ multiplex PCR, lists solely in-frame clones and lacks some. The sample has about half a million clones; 11% are singletons.

This rearrangement joins TRBV29-1 to TRBJ1-1; TRBD1 matches at 9 bases. This clonotype was obtained from a woman under 30 in good health. Sequenced sample: naive CD4+ T cells from blood. CDR3 in DNA: TGCAGCGTTACCAATACAGGGGGCGCATCGGTTGGCACTGAAGCTTTCTTT. Its protein is CSVTNTGGASVGTEAFF.